The next 12 T cell receptor beta chains were all read from a single sample in a study of cytomegalovirus exposure and HLA in healthy donors. Produced via immunoSEQ multiplex PCR; TCRdb's table is partial and in-frame only. The sample contains hundreds of thousands of clones, approximately 87% of which appear only once. The sequenced sample consisted of PBMCs. All receptors come from a woman aged 18-29 years in good health and CMV-seronegative.

In its sample, this clone was seen a few times. This rearrangement joins TRBV15 to TRBJ2-7; 7 bases match TRBD1. CDR1 and CDR2 from the germline V gene are LNHNV and YYDKDF (reference sequence). This CDR3 contains 17 residues. V lost 3 bases and J lost 1; bases outside the gene matches: 12. CDR3 bases: TGTGCCACCAGCAGTTCTACCCCCGGGACAGAATCCTACGAGCAGTACTTC. Its protein is CATSSSTPGTESYEQYF.

The chain has TRBV2 and TRBJ1-1; D gene uncertain. Deletions cut 2 bases from V and 7 bases from J, with 8 bases between. CDR1 and CDR2 (germline): SNHLY, FYNNEI. The CDR3 covers 12 residues. This chain's CDR3 is CASSEMRGEAFF. CDR3 coding DNA: TGTGCCAGCAGTGAAATGCGGGGTGAAGCTTTCTTT. Supplemented by reference TRBV2 and TRBJ1-1, the full variable domain reads EPEVTQTPSHQVTQMGQEVILRCVPISNHLYFYWYRQILGQKVEFLVSFYNNEISEKSEIFDDQFSVERPDGSNFTLKIRSTKLEDSAMYFCASSEMRGEAFFGQGTRLTVV.

This clone was detected a few times. DNA of the CDR3: TGCGCCAGCAGCCTACTAGGGACGGCAGGTGGCTACACCTTC. Translated, it gives CASSLLGTAGGYTF. The chain recombines TRBV4-1 with TRBJ1-2, with D maybe TRBD1 (5 bases). Looked up from germline, CDR1 is MGHRA and CDR2 is YSYEKL. V gave up 4 bases and J gave up 7 bases, with 16 bases separating them. The length of the CDR3 is 14 residues.

This clone showed up many times. This chain's CDR3 is CASSVAARTNTEAFF. CDR3 nucleotides: TGTGCCAGCAGCGTAGCTGCCAGGACGAACACTGAAGCTTTCTTT. V is TRBV9 and J is TRBJ1-1; no clear D gene. The CDR3 loop spans 15 amino acids. From germline, CDR1 is SGDLS and CDR2 YYNGEE. V dropped 0 bases and J dropped 1 base, with 10 bases sitting between them. Full variable domain (remainder filled in from reference TRBV9 and TRBJ1-1): DSGVTQTPKHLITATGQRVTLRCSPRSGDLSVYWYQQSLDQGLQFLIQYYNGEERAKGNILERFSAQQFPDLHSELNLSSLELGDSALYFCASSVAARTNTEAFFGQGTRLTVV.

The chain combines TRBV13 with TRBJ2-7; either TRBD1 or TRBD2 may fit D (7 bases each). Germline-derived CDR1 and CDR2 are PRHDT and FYEKMQ (reference sequence). This CDR3 contains 15 residues. Trimming removed 4 bases at V and 0 bases at J, with 13 bases between. The CDR3 here is CASSSQGGDSYEQYF. For the CDR3, the DNA is TGTGCCAGCAGCTCCCAGGGGGGGGACTCCTACGAGCAGTACTTC.

The rearrangement links TRBV10-3 to TRBJ2-7; D is unresolved. This CDR3 has 12 amino acids. V shed 6 bases and J shed 4 bases, with 10 bases lying between them. CDR1 ENHRY and CDR2 SYGVKD come from the germline V gene. The DNA of the CDR3 is TGTGCCATCAGCCCACCCAGTTACGAGCAGTACTTC. As protein: CAISPPSYEQYF.

This clone was observed a few times. The chain is built from TRBV27 and TRBJ1-5; D not certain. Germline CDR1 is MNHEY and CDR2 is SMNVEV (reference sequence). This CDR3 is 13 amino acids long. The ends were cut back, 8 bases at V and 2 bases at J, with 10 bases in the middle. CDR3 residues: CASAVWGNQPQHF. Here the CDR3 DNA reads TGTGCCAGCGCAGTCTGGGGCAATCAGCCCCAGCATTTT.

J is TRBJ1-1 and V is TRBV6-5; TRBD1 matches at 8 bases. The CDR3 consists of 14 residues. With 6 bases clipped from V and 7 bases from J, the junction kept 10 bases outside the gene matches. In germline, CDR1 is MNHEY, CDR2 SVGAGI. The CDR3 DNA is TGTGCCAGCAGCCAAACCTGGACAGGGATTGAAGCTTTCTTT. Translating gives CASSQTWTGIEAFF.

The chain employs TRBV28 and TRBJ2-4, with a tentative D call TRBD2 (5 bases). V shed 3 bases and J shed 2 bases, with 14 bases lying between them. This CDR3 contains 16 residues. Germline loops: CDR1 MDHEN, CDR2 SYDVKM. The CDR3 bases are TGTGCCAGCAGTTTGCCCCCGACGGGGACCAAAAACATTCAGTACTTC. The encoded protein is CASSLPPTGTKNIQYF. Filled out from reference TRBV28 and TRBJ2-4, the complete variable domain reads DVKVTQSSRYLVKRTGEKVFLECVQDMDHENMFWYRQDPGLGLRLIYFSYDVKMKEKGDIPEGYSVSREKKERFSLILESASTNQTSMYLCASSLPPTGTKNIQYFGAGTRLSVL.

The chain uses TRBV2 and TRBJ2-7; 10 positions match TRBD2. V shed 7 bases, J shed 7 bases, and the junction held 13 bases outside the gene matches. Germline lookup yields CDR1 SNHLY and CDR2 FYNNEI. This CDR3 has 15 residues. CDR3 sequence reads: CASTLQGLAGEEQYF. The CDR3 coding sequence is TGTGCCAGCACCCTCCAAGGGCTAGCGGGGGAAGAGCAGTACTTC.

The chain has TRBV28 and TRBJ1-1; D is unresolved. The V end lost 3 bases, the J end lost 6 bases, and 14 bases lay between the germline ends. CDR1 is MDHEN, CDR2 SYDVKM, per germline. The CDR3 is 14 amino acids. Written as DNA, the CDR3 is TGTGCCAGCAGTTTTAGGTCGCTTTGGGCTGAAGCTTTCTTT. Protein: CASSFRSLWAEAFF.

The genes are TRBV5-8 and TRBJ2-7; 7 nucleotides agree with TRBD2. V shed 3 bases, J shed 3 bases, and the junction held 6 bases outside the gene matches. Per germline, CDR1 SGHTS and CDR2 YDEGEE. There are 14 residues in the CDR3. The CDR3 region is CASSWGLPIYEQYF. The CDR3 region has the DNA TGTGCCAGCAGCTGGGGACTACCCATCTACGAGCAGTACTTC.